This T cell receptor beta chain was identified during a study of cytomegalovirus exposure and HLA in healthy donors. Turning to the study itself: The roughly 130 validation repertoires used the same platform as the 550 to 750 first-cohort repertoires, a later analysis reported. The study, taken as a whole, reports: As confirmed in vitro, a few CMV-associated chains were specific for CMV antigens. Per published reports, the classifier diagnosed cytomegalovirus status with high specificity and sensitivity.

In regard to this clone: Its antigen is currently unknown.

Germline CDR1 is SGHVS and CDR2 is FQNEAQ. CDR3 size: 13 residues. V was trimmed by 7 bases and J by 0 bases, leaving 10 bases between them. Only in-frame clones appear in the TCRdb table, and some are missing; sequencing was by immunoSEQ multiplex PCR. The table includes around 130,000 clones, approximately 89% detected once. It was the roughly 110-subject validation cohort, separate from the roughly 700-subject first cohort, to which the donors belonged. The sequence came from a man aged 25 to 45 in good health and CMV-seronegative. Sequencing used PBMCs. The rearrangement uses TRBV7-8 and TRBJ2-7; D gene ambiguous. CDR3 bases: TGTGCCAGCAATAAAATCGGCTCCTACGAGCAGTACTTC. Its translation: CASNKIGSYEQYF.